One sample yielded the 3 T cell receptor beta chains listed below, sequenced in a study of CD8 T cells in cerebrospinal fluid in Alzheimer's disease. Each CDR3 protein gets one entry in TCRdb, which reprocessed the 10x single-cell sequencing reads and gives no DNA. The data show under 1,500 distinct CDR3 sequences, and the top ten clones hold about a tenth. Source material: cerebrospinal fluid. The receptors were gathered from a human donor with mild cognitive impairment.

This clonotype is called medium-sized (0.01 to 0.1%) based on its frequency. The chain combines TRBV6-1 with TRBJ2-2; the TCRdb D gene call, TRBD2, has no DNA to confirm it. Germline V gene data show CDR1 as MNHNS and CDR2 as SASEGT. The CDR3 length is 14 residues. CDR3: CASSGLANTGELFF.

This clonotype counts as medium-sized by frequency. The chain has TRBV5-1 and TRBJ1-6; TCRdb's D gene call, TRBD1, goes unchecked for lack of DNA. This CDR3 region has 15 residues. The germline V gene has CDR1 SGHRS and CDR2 YFSETQ. This CDR3 is CASSLEGRTVSPLHF.

This clonotype ranks as medium-sized in terms of frequency. CDR3 sequence reads: CASSQGGLRYHPNATF. The chain couples TRBV4-2 to TRBJ1-2; the TRBD1 assignment by TCRdb is unverifiable without DNA. The CDR3 contains 16 residues. Per germline, CDR1 LGHNA and CDR2 YNFKEQ.